A single sample is the source of the 20 T cell receptor beta chains below, sequenced in a study of immune evolution from preneoplasia to lung adenocarcinoma. Clones were read by immunoSEQ multiplex PCR, and TCRdb kept only the in-frame ones, dropping some. The sample has some 5,100 clones; roughly 77% are singletons. The sequenced material came from FFPE minimally invasive lung adenocarcinoma tissue. Every receptor here comes from a person aged 55-80 years with lung adenocarcinoma.

The gene calls are TRBV7-8 and TRBJ1-1, with 9 positions matching TRBD1. The CDR3 loop spans 17 amino acids. Germline-derived CDR1 and CDR2 are SGHVS and FQNEAQ. The V gene end was trimmed by 1 base and the J gene end by 3 bases; junction bases not matched to a gene: 9. As DNA, the CDR3 is TGTGCCAGCAGCTTAGGGCCGGGACAGGGAGATCACACTGAAGCTTTCTTT. Its translation is CASSLGPGQGDHTEAFF.

This clone has a single count. The V call is TRBV6-1, the J call TRBJ1-2; TRBD1 matches at 7 bases. CDR3 length: 15 amino acids. V lost 0 bases, J lost 2 bases, and 3 bases stayed unmatched. CDR1 and CDR2 (germline): MNHNS, SASEGT. The CDR3 nucleotides read TGTGCCAGCAGTGAAGCCCACAGGGGAAACTATGGCTACACCTTC. Amino acids: CASSEAHRGNYGYTF.

This sequence joins TRBV9 and TRBJ2-1, with D possibly matching TRBD2 (5 bases). V was shortened by 4 bases and J by 5 bases, with 16 bases between the two germline ends. Germline loops: CDR1 SGDLS, CDR2 YYNGEE. The CDR3 runs 15 residues. DNA for the CDR3: TGTGCCAGCAGCCCCGCCACACTAGGACACAATGAGCAGTTCTTC. Residues: CASSPATLGHNEQFF.

With respect to this clone: The junction and the germline gene differ at one end; a read error may be behind it. The chain uses TRBV20-1 and TRBJ1-1, with D uncertain. The CDR3 extends over 11 amino acids. The germline V gene has CDR1 DFQATT and CDR2 SNEGSKA (reference sequence). The chain's CDR3 is CSARDPPWAFF. The DNA of the CDR3 is TGCAGTGCGAGAGACCCCCCATGGGCTTTCTTT.

This sequence joins TRBV18 and TRBJ1-2, with no clear D. Trimming left V 3 bases short and J 6 bases short, with 17 bases between. This CDR3 has 15 residues. Germline V gene sequence: CDR1 KGHSH, CDR2 LQKENI. CDR3 sequence: CASSPSPGSGHGYTF. DNA of the CDR3: TGTGCCAGCTCACCGTCACCGGGTAGTGGGCATGGCTACACCTTC.

This chain uses TRBV5-1 with TRBJ1-1, with TRBD1 matching 9 bases. The CDR3 is made up of 17 amino acids. Germline CDR1 is SGHRS and CDR2 is YFSETQ. The V and J ends lost 3 bases and 3 bases, in that order; junction bases with no gene match: 12. CDR3 loop: CASSWGRDRVRDTEAFF. CDR3 coding DNA: TGCGCCAGCAGCTGGGGACGGGACAGGGTGAGAGACACTGAAGCTTTCTTT. Using reference TRBV5-1 and TRBJ1-1 for the parts outside the CDR3, the full variable domain is KAGVTQTPRYLIKTRGQQVTLSCSPISGHRSVSWYQQTPGQGLQFLFEYFSETQRNKGNFPGRFSGRQFSNSRSEMNVSTLELGDSALYLCASSWGRDRVRDTEAFFGQGTRLTVV.

Written as DNA, the CDR3 is TGTGCCATCAGGGACGACAGGGAGCTGGTCGGCTACACCTTC. Translation: CAIRDDRELVGYTF. The J gene is TRBJ1-2, the V gene TRBV10-3; 7 bases match TRBD1. CDR3 size: 14 residues. Germline lookup yields CDR1 ENHRY and CDR2 SYGVKD. V lost 6 bases to trimming and J lost 8 bases; unmatched junction nucleotides: 12.

This chain links TRBV5-4 with TRBJ1-1; the match to TRBD1 covers 7 bases. Per the germline V gene, CDR1 is SGHNT and CDR2 is YYREEE (reference sequence). V lost 2 bases, J lost 0 bases, and 4 bases stayed unmatched. This CDR3 contains 15 residues. The CDR3 region has the DNA TGTGCCAGCAGCTTAATACAGGGGTTGAACACTGAAGCTTTCTTT. Translating it yields CASSLIQGLNTEAFF.

The V call is TRBV11-3, the J call TRBJ2-6; D gene uncertain. The CDR3 has 16 residues. Germline loops: CDR1 SGHNT, CDR2 YENEEA. V shed 2 bases and J shed 2 bases, with 10 bases lying between them. Here the CDR3 DNA reads TGTGCCAGCAGCTTAAGTGGGGTCCCTGGGGCCAACGTCCTGACTTTC. The encoded protein is CASSLSGVPGANVLTF.

The chain carries TRBV6-1 and TRBJ1-1, with no clear D. Germline CDR1 MNHNS, CDR2 SASEGT. The CDR3 is made up of 13 amino acids. Trimming took 6 bases from V and 3 from J, leaving 11 bases between them. This CDR3 reads CASRFNGDTEAFF. The CDR3 nucleotides read TGTGCCAGCAGATTTAATGGGGACACTGAAGCTTTCTTT.

The chain uses TRBV7-3 and TRBJ2-2, with D perhaps TRBD1 (6 bases). The germline gives CDR1 SGHTA, CDR2 FQGTGA. V lost 5 bases, J lost 6 bases, and 16 bases lay in between. The CDR3 contains 15 residues. The CDR3 spells CASSTTAGDAGELFF. CDR3 in DNA: TGTGCCAGCAGCACCACCGCAGGGGATGCCGGGGAGCTGTTTTTT.

V gene TRBV28 combines with J gene TRBJ2-7; TRBD1 agrees at 7 bases. Germline V gives CDR1 MDHEN, CDR2 SYDVKM. The CDR3 covers 14 residues. The V gene end was trimmed by 4 bases and the J gene end by 6 bases; junction bases not matched to a gene: 9. CDR3 nucleotide sequence: TGTGCCAGCAGTTCGGGACAGACTACTAGCGAGCAGTACTTC. It encodes CASSSGQTTSEQYF.

V gene TRBV11-3 combines with J gene TRBJ2-1; D is perhaps TRBD2 (5 bases). Between the trimmed V and J ends, which lost 1 base and 6 bases, there was a span of 19 bases. Per the germline V gene, CDR1 is SGHNT and CDR2 is YENEEA. The CDR3 length is 17 residues. The CDR3 region is CASSLVAGQVPPNEQFF. The CDR3 region has the DNA TGTGCCAGCAGCTTAGTGGCGGGCCAGGTTCCCCCCAATGAGCAGTTCTTC.

The chain is built from TRBV6-1 and TRBJ1-2; no reliable D call. V was cut by 1 base and J by 14 bases, with 20 bases left in between. The CDR3 runs 14 residues. Looked up from germline, CDR1 is MNHNS and CDR2 is SASEGT. The CDR3 sequence: CASSEVVTAPSKTF. In DNA, the CDR3 is TGTGCCAGCAGTGAAGTTGTTACAGCTCCGTCAAAGACCTTC.

This clone has just a few counts. Different DNA sequences within this sample yield the same CDR3. The V gene is TRBV15, the J gene TRBJ1-4, with 7 nucleotides matching TRBD1. With 0 bases clipped from V and 4 bases from J, the junction kept 5 bases outside the gene matches. CDR3 length: 16 amino acids. Per germline, CDR1 LNHNV and CDR2 YYDKDF (reference sequence). CDR3 residues: CATSRDRQGSNEKLFF. The CDR3 DNA follows: TGTGCCACCAGCAGAGATCGACAGGGAAGTAATGAAAAACTGTTTTTT.

The J gene is TRBJ2-7, the V gene TRBV7-9, with D hard to call. Trimming pared 0 bases from V and 5 bases from J, leaving 5 bases between. Looked up from germline, CDR1 is SEHNR and CDR2 is FQNEAQ (reference sequence). The CDR3 totals 12 residues. The CDR3 nucleotides are TGTGCCAGCAGCTTAGCGAGCAACGAGCAGTACTTC. Protein: CASSLASNEQYF.

The table lists this clone with a few counts. The rearrangement uses TRBV14 and TRBJ2-1; D perhaps matches TRBD2 (6 bases). Germline lookup yields CDR1 SGHDN and CDR2 FVKESK. The CDR3 is 14 residues long. Trimming left V 4 bases short and J 7 bases short, with 14 bases between. CDR3 coding DNA: TGTGCCAGCAGCCGGCCGGGTCGGGGGAATGAGCAGTTCTTC. This gives the protein CASSRPGRGNEQFF.

This chain connects TRBV7-2 to TRBJ2-3; 9 bases fit TRBD2. This CDR3 is 15 amino acids long. With 7 bases clipped from V and 5 bases from J, the junction kept 10 bases outside the gene matches. Germline V gene sequence: CDR1 SGHTA, CDR2 FQGNSA. Here the CDR3 DNA reads TGTGCCAGCACCGAGCTCGCGGGAGGGAGAGATACGCAGTATTTT. Residues: CASTELAGGRDTQYF.

This chain's CDR3 is CASSQEDLWSGRITGELFF. The DNA of the CDR3 is TGTGCCAGCAGCCAAGAGGACTTGTGGAGCGGGAGAATCACCGGGGAGCTGTTTTTT. V usage is TRBV14 and J usage is TRBJ2-2; 8 positions match TRBD2. The V segment lost 0 bases and the J segment 4 bases; nucleotides outside the gene matches: 13. This CDR3 comprises 19 residues. Germline V gene sequence: CDR1 SGHDN, CDR2 FVKESK.

Only a few counts were recorded for this clone. The rearrangement uses TRBV30 and TRBJ1-2; TRBD1 is a possible D gene (5 bases). The CDR3 loop spans 12 amino acids. Trimming took off 3 bases at V and 2 bases at J, with 7 bases between the two ends. Germline lookup yields CDR1 GTSNPN and CDR2 SVGIG (reference sequence). The CDR3 loop is CAWSRVNYGYTF. CDR3 in DNA: TGTGCCTGGAGCAGGGTAAACTATGGCTACACCTTC.